Reported below is one TCR beta chain. Its antigen remains unidentified. Assay: immunoSEQ multiplex PCR; the TCRdb copy retains only in-frame clones and omits some. The sample holds tens of thousands of clones; less than 85% are singletons and the top ten take 2.9%. This entry is derived from a study of radiotherapy plus CTLA-4 blockade in lung cancer. Patients in the study, people with chemo-refractory metastatic non-small-cell lung cancer, received focal radiation plus ipilimumab CTLA-4 blockade. After removal of 5 bases from V and 7 bases from J, the junction contained 5 bases not matched to a gene. Germline V lookup: CDR1 LNHNV, CDR2 YYDKDF (reference sequence). The CDR3 loop spans 14 amino acids. Whole-study results and caveats: Blood TCR clones of tumor origin expanded after radiotherapy plus ipilimumab. According to reports, early shifts in blood T cell clones, alongside interferon-beta, forecast response most accurately.

The sequence came from a human donor with non-small cell lung cancer who had a complete response to radiotherapy plus ipilimumab. The V gene is TRBV15, the J gene TRBJ2-1, with TRBD1 identical over 10 bases. This sample comprised peripheral blood, obtained from a patient treated with radiotherapy plus ipilimumab. CDR3 sequence (DNA): TGTGCCACCAGCGGCGGACAGGGGGGGAATGAGCAGTTCTTC. Its translation is CATSGGQGGNEQFF.